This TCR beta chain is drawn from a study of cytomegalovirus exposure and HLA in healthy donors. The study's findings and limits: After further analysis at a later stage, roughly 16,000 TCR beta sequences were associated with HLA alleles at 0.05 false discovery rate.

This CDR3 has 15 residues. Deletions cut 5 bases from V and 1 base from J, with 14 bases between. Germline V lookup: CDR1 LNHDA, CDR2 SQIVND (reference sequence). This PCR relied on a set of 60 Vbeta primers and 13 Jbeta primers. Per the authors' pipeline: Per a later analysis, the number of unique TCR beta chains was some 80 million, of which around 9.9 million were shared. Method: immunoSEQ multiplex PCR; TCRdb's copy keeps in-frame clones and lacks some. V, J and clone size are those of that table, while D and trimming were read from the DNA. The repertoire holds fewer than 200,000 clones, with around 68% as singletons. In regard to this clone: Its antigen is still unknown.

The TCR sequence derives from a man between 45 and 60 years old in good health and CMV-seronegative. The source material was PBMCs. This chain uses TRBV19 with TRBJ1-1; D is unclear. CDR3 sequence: CASSPPGRENTEAFF. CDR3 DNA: TGTGCCAGTAGTCCCCCCGGGAGGGAGAACACTGAAGCTTTCTTT.